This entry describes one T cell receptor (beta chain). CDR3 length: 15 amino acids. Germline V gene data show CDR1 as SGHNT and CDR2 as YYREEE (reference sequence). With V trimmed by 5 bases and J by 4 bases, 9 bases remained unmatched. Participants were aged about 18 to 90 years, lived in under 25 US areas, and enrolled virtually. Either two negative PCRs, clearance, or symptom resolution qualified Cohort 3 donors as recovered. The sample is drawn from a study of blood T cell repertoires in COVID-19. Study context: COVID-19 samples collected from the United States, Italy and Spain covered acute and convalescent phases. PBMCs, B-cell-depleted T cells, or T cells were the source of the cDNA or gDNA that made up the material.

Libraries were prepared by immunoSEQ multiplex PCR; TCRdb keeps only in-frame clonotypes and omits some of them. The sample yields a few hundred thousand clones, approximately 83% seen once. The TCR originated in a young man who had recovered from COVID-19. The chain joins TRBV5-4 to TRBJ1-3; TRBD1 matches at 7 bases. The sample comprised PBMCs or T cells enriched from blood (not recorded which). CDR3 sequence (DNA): TGTGCCAGCAGTATAGGAACAGGGGACGGAAACACCATATATTTT. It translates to CASSIGTGDGNTIYF.